The present TCR beta chain was sequenced within a study of T cell changes during pregnancy in multiple sclerosis. The CDR3 sequence is 18 residues long. The germline V gene encodes CDR1 MNHNS and CDR2 SASEGT. V gave up 0 bases and J gave up 4 bases; unmatched junction bases: 11. Assay used: immunoSEQ multiplex PCR; TCRdb lists only in-frame clones, some missing. This table has some 80,000 clones, 92% appearing once. This chain connects TRBV6-1 to TRBJ2-3; 9 nucleotides match TRBD1. Source: peripheral blood, taken before pregnancy. The receptor's source is a female donor with multiple sclerosis, enrolled in a pregnancy study. The CDR3: CASSEALQGTGYADTQYF. CDR3 bases: TGTGCCAGCAGTGAAGCGCTTCAAGGGACAGGGTACGCAGATACGCAGTATTTT.